This T cell receptor beta chain comes out of a study of T cells in Graves' hyperthyroidism and ophthalmopathy. Overall study findings and caveats: A model of 13 V-J pairs discriminated ophthalmopathy from stable hyperthyroidism. Most thyroid clonotypes expanded above 0.001 appeared in blood too.

The diagnoses drew upon clinical symptoms, serum thyroxine and TRAb, thyroid ultrasound and orbital computed tomography. Authors of the study amplified TCR beta CDR3 regions from RNA transcripts. The HTBI primer set served for first-round RT-PCR of the TCR CDR3. TCRdb reanalysed the multiplex PCR reads using MiXCR and keeps one entry per CDR3 protein. The table has approximately 640,000 distinct CDR3 sequences, over 40% seen once. The CDR3 has 10 residues. Trimming removed 8 bases at V and 6 bases at J, with 10 bases between. Germline V gene lookup returns CDR1 SQVTM and CDR2 ANQGSEA. In its sample, this clonotype was seen a few times. Its target is not known.

The source material was peripheral blood or thyroid tissue (not recorded which). This chain connects TRBV29-1 to TRBJ1-2, with D possibly matching TRBD1 (5 bases). The receptor was derived from an adult man with Graves' disease, either hyperthyroidism or ophthalmopathy (not recorded which). The CDR3 DNA sequence: TGCAGCTTCGGAGGGGATGGCTACACCTTC. It yields the protein CSFGGDGYTF.